The 17 T cell receptor beta chains below come from one sample, sequenced in a study of T cells expressing NK-cell markers. TCRdb reworked the 5' RACE reads into one entry per CDR3 protein, no DNA. The sample's table shows some 280,000 distinct CDR3 sequences. The source material was blood T cells: a sorted CD56 or NKG2C T cell subset, CD4+ or CD8+ T cells, or bulk PBMC T cells (not recorded which). The origin of the receptors is a man between 18 and 29 years old in good health.

This chain connects TRBV6-6 to TRBJ2-1. This CDR3 region has 13 residues. Per the germline V gene, CDR1 is MNHNY and CDR2 is SVGAGI (reference sequence). CDR3 in amino acids: CASSPRVFNEQFF.

The chain couples TRBV4-2 to TRBJ2-7; TCRdb reports TRBD1, a call that lacks DNA to check it against. Germline V gene lookup returns CDR1 LGHNA and CDR2 YNFKEQ. CDR3 size: 15 residues. This chain's CDR3 is CASSPPGQYVHEQYF.

The chain carries TRBV28 and TRBJ2-7; without DNA, the TCRdb call of TRBD2 cannot be checked. The CDR3 has 17 amino acids. Germline V lookup: CDR1 MDHEN, CDR2 SYDVKM. This CDR3 reads CASSLPRGAGDSYEQYF.

This chain connects TRBV9 to TRBJ1-2. CDR1 and CDR2 from the germline V gene are SGDLS and YYNGEE. The CDR3 is 15 residues long. The CDR3 loop is CASSVDRGPNYGYTF. The variable domain in full, completed from reference TRBV9 and TRBJ1-2, reads DSGVTQTPKHLITATGQRVTLRCSPRSGDLSVYWYQQSLDQGLQFLIQYYNGEERAKGNILERFSAQQFPDLHSELNLSSLELGDSALYFCASSVDRGPNYGYTFGSGTRLTVV.

This rearrangement joins TRBV6-2 or TRBV6-3 to TRBJ1-1. Germline values: CDR1 MNHEY, CDR2 SVGEGT. The CDR3 contains 14 residues. This CDR3 is CASSYSRVGAEAFF.

The CDR3 here is CASSLRQTSGRTDTQYF. The chain carries TRBV12-3 or TRBV12-4 and TRBJ2-3; TCRdb's D call, TRBD2, is unchecked because there is no DNA. The CDR3 has 17 residues.

The V and J genes are TRBV7-6 and TRBJ2-2; as DNA is missing, the TRBD2 call by TCRdb cannot be tested. From germline, CDR1 is SGHVS and CDR2 FNYEAQ. CDR3 length equals 18 residues. This chain's CDR3 is CASSSKPGTSANTGELFF. Drawing the rest from reference TRBV7-6 and TRBJ2-2, the complete variable domain is GAGVSQSPRYKVTKRGQDVALRCDPISGHVSLYWYRQALGQGPEFLTYFNYEAQQDKSGLPNDRFSAERPEGSISTLTIQRTEQRDSAMYRCASSSKPGTSANTGELFFGEGSRLTVL.

This chain links TRBV6-2 or TRBV6-3 with TRBJ2-7; the TRBD1 assignment by TCRdb is unverifiable without DNA. Germline V gene lookup returns CDR1 MNHEY and CDR2 SVGEGT. The CDR3 length is 15 residues. CDR3 region: CASSYFGRGSDEQYF.

The genes are TRBV9 and TRBJ2-2; the TCRdb call, TRBD1, lacks DNA for checking. This CDR3 spans 14 amino acids. Germline V lookup: CDR1 SGDLS, CDR2 YYNGEE. The CDR3 sequence is CASSVTGTAGELFF.

The chain employs TRBV2 and TRBJ1-5; TCRdb selects TRBD1, and the lack of DNA leaves this call unchecked. The CDR3 has 13 amino acids. CDR1 and CDR2 (germline): SNHLY, FYNNEI. CDR3 amino acids: CASSDDRGQPQHF.

The genes are TRBV24-1 and TRBJ2-3; as DNA is missing, the TRBD1 call by TCRdb cannot be tested. This CDR3 has 14 amino acids. Germline lookup yields CDR1 KGHDR and CDR2 SFDVKD. This CDR3 is CATSVPGFSDTQYF.

The chain links TRBV12-3 or TRBV12-4 to TRBJ2-5; TCRdb's D call of TRBD1 is untestable without DNA. There are 16 residues in the CDR3. This CDR3 reads CASSPRPRGGQETQYF.

The V and J genes are TRBV4-1 and TRBJ1-1; TCRdb designates TRBD1, a call that cannot be tested without DNA. This CDR3 region has 15 residues. The germline V gene encodes CDR1 MGHRA and CDR2 YSYEKL. The chain's CDR3 is CASSQALLGRGEAFF.

The CDR3: CATSSGLAGTDTQYF. The chain couples TRBV15 to TRBJ2-3; TCRdb gives TRBD2 as the D gene, but with no DNA this cannot be confirmed. The CDR3 covers 15 residues. In germline, CDR1 is LNHNV, CDR2 YYDKDF (reference sequence).

The genes are TRBV11-2 and TRBJ2-3; checking the TCRdb D call of TRBD1 is not possible without DNA. The germline V gene has CDR1 SGHAT and CDR2 FQNNGV. This CDR3 comprises 19 residues. This chain's CDR3 is CASSLGLVARGRGTDTQYF.

V gene TRBV29-1 combines with J gene TRBJ1-2; lacking DNA, the TRBD1 call made by TCRdb goes unchecked. Per the germline V gene, CDR1 is SQVTM and CDR2 is ANQGSEA. CDR3 length equals 13 residues. CDR3 region: CSVARTGGDGYTF. Drawing the rest from reference TRBV29-1 and TRBJ1-2, the complete variable domain is SAVISQKPSRDICQRGTSLTIQCQVDSQVTMMFWYRQQPGQSLTLIATANQGSEATYESGFVIDKFPISRPNLTFSTLTVSNMSPEDSSIYLCSVARTGGDGYTFGSGTRLTVV.

The rearrangement links TRBV15 to TRBJ2-7; TCRdb calls TRBD1, which cannot be checked without DNA. The germline CDR1 and CDR2 sequences are LNHNV and YYDKDF (reference sequence). The CDR3 has 15 amino acids. CDR3 sequence reads: CATSRGQAMSWEQYF.